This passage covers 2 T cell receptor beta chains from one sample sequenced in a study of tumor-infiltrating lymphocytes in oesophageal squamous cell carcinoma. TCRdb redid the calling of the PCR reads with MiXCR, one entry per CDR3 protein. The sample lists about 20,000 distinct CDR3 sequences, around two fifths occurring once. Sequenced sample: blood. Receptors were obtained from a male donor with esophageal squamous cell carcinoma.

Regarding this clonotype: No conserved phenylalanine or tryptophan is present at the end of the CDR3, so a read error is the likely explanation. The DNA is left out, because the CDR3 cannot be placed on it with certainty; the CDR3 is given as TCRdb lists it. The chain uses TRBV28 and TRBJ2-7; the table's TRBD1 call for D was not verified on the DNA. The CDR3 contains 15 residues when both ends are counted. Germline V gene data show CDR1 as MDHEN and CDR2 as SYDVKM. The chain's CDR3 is CASRGWQGGGYTFGS.

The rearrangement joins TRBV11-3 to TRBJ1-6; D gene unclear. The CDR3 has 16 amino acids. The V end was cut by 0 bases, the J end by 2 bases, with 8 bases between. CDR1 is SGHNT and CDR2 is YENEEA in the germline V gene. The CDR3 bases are TGTGCCAGCAGCTTAGACGGGGTGGCCTATAATTCACCCCTCCACTTT. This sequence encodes CASSLDGVAYNSPLHF.